The 15 T cell receptor beta chains below were found in one sample sequenced in a study of PD-1 blockade in classical Hodgkin lymphoma. Sequenced by immunoSEQ multiplex PCR; TCRdb stores in-frame clones only, minus some. Of more than 9,500 clones listed, 70% to 90% are singletons. The time point here: cycle 4 day 1 (C4D1), after 6 weeks of nivolumab. All the patients suffered relapse after autologous stem cell transplantation, and brentuximab vedotin exposure differed. Applied to thawed PBMCs, magnetic negative selection was the method used to isolate CD8+ T cells. This specimen was CD8+ T cells from blood, taken before the fourth cycle of nivolumab. These receptors were taken from a human donor with classical Hodgkin lymphoma. The donor label of this sample is uncertain.

V is TRBV7-6 and J is TRBJ1-1; the D is unclear. The CDR3 loop spans 14 amino acids. Per germline, CDR1 SGHVS and CDR2 FNYEAQ. Trimming took 4 bases from V and 3 from J, leaving 12 bases between them. CDR3 residues: CASSSEPADTEAFF. The CDR3 bases are TGTGCCAGCAGCTCTGAACCCGCCGACACTGAAGCTTTCTTT.

The rearrangement uses TRBV27 and TRBJ2-5; D is possibly TRBD2 (7 bases). Trimming took 3 bases from V and 9 from J, leaving 14 bases between them. CDR3 length: 13 residues. Germline CDR1 MNHEY, CDR2 SMNVEV (reference sequence). The CDR3 coding sequence is TGTGCCAGCAGTTTTGGGGGGGCGGGCCCCCAGTACTTC. This translates into CASSFGGAGPQYF.

The chain has TRBV15 and TRBJ1-5, with a tentative D call TRBD1 (5 bases). The length of the CDR3 is 18 residues. The germline CDR1 and CDR2 sequences are LNHNV and YYDKDF (reference sequence). V lost 3 bases, J lost 0 bases, and 18 bases lay in between. The CDR3 region is CATSRWGPPSPSNQPQHF. CDR3 in DNA: TGTGCCACCAGCAGGTGGGGCCCGCCCAGCCCTAGCAATCAGCCCCAGCATTTT.

This chain links TRBV29-1 with TRBJ2-7; D gene unclear. Germline V gene lookup returns CDR1 SQVTM and CDR2 ANQGSEA. The CDR3 has 16 residues. V lost 4 bases, J lost 0 bases, and 19 bases lay in between. This CDR3 reads CSVVDGFPTGSYEQYF. CDR3 in DNA: TGCAGCGTTGTAGATGGTTTTCCCACGGGCTCCTACGAGCAGTACTTC.

This chain joins TRBV19 and TRBJ2-1; TRBD2 matches at 7 bases. Trimming removed 0 bases from V and 3 bases from J; junction bases left unmatched: 8. The germline V gene encodes CDR1 LNHDA and CDR2 SQIVND (reference sequence). CDR3 size: 17 residues. CDR3 sequence (DNA): TGTGCCAGTAGTATAGATGGGGCGGGAGAATACTACAATGAGCAGTTCTTC. Translation gives CASSIDGAGEYYNEQFF.

The gene calls are TRBV9 and TRBJ2-7, with D possibly matching TRBD1 (6 bases). Between the trimmed V and J ends, which lost 2 bases and 0 bases, there was a span of 9 bases. The CDR3 contains 14 residues. Per the germline V gene, CDR1 is SGDLS and CDR2 is YYNGEE. The DNA for the CDR3 is TGTGCCAGCAGCGTCTCAGGGGTCTCCTACGAGCAGTACTTC. Translation gives CASSVSGVSYEQYF. Full variable domain (missing parts from reference TRBV9 and TRBJ2-7): DSGVTQTPKHLITATGQRVTLRCSPRSGDLSVYWYQQSLDQGLQFLIQYYNGEERAKGNILERFSAQQFPDLHSELNLSSLELGDSALYFCASSVSGVSYEQYFGPGTRLTVT.

The chain is built from TRBV2 and TRBJ1-1; possibly TRBD1 for D (5 bases). Looked up from germline, CDR1 is SNHLY and CDR2 is FYNNEI. The ends were cut back, 8 bases at V and 0 bases at J, with 7 bases in the middle. This CDR3 has 12 residues. CDR3 nucleotides: TGTGCCAGCGGACACATGAACACTGAAGCTTTCTTT. Its protein is CASGHMNTEAFF.

The chain uses TRBV11-2 and TRBJ2-3; tentative D call: TRBD2 (5 bases). Trimming took off 8 bases at V and 4 bases at J, with 22 bases between the two ends. Germline CDR1 reads SGHAT; CDR2 reads FQNNGV. CDR3 size: 16 residues. The CDR3 sequence: CASLNGKGSGADTQYF. CDR3 nucleotide sequence: TGTGCCAGCTTGAACGGGAAGGGTTCGGGTGCAGATACGCAGTATTTT.

This clone was seen only a few times. The V call is TRBV7-9, the J call TRBJ1-5, with 7 bases identical to TRBD1. The CDR3 extends over 15 amino acids. V lost 5 bases and J lost 5; bases outside the gene matches: 9. Germline V CDR1 and CDR2: SEHNR, FQNEAQ (reference sequence). The CDR3 is CASSRSDRAYQPQHF. In DNA form, the CDR3 reads TGTGCCAGCAGCCGTTCTGACAGGGCATATCAGCCCCAGCATTTT.

The genes are TRBV5-1 and TRBJ2-3; the D is unclear. V lost 4 bases and J lost 2, with 17 bases in between. Germline CDR1 reads SGHRS; CDR2 reads YFSETQ. The length of the CDR3 is 16 residues. This chain's CDR3 is CASSDQASTSTDTQYF. The CDR3 bases are TGCGCCAGCAGCGATCAGGCGTCGACTTCCACAGATACGCAGTATTTT.

The chain has TRBV6-5 and TRBJ2-7; D perhaps matches TRBD1 (5 bases). The germline V gene encodes CDR1 MNHEY and CDR2 SVGAGI. The CDR3 runs to 15 residues. Trimming took off 2 bases at V and 4 bases at J, with 15 bases between the two ends. CDR3 sequence reads: CASSYQAGWGYEQYF. The CDR3 nucleotides read TGTGCCAGCAGTTACCAGGCAGGGTGGGGATACGAGCAGTACTTC.

The genes are TRBV4-1 and TRBJ2-5, with 10 bases fitting TRBD2. CDR3 length: 21 amino acids. With V trimmed by 0 bases and J by 0 bases, 16 bases remained unmatched. Per the germline V gene, CDR1 is MGHRA and CDR2 is YSYEKL. In DNA form, the CDR3 reads TGCGCCAGCAGCCAAGAGGGATTCCTAGCGGGAGAAGGAAGGGACCAAGAGACCCAGTACTTC. This encodes CASSQEGFLAGEGRDQETQYF.

J is TRBJ2-7 and V is TRBV7-6; D is possibly TRBD2 (6 bases). V lost 1 base and J 2 bases, leaving 15 bases between the germline ends. Germline CDR1 SGHVS, CDR2 FNYEAQ. The CDR3 length is 16 residues. The CDR3, as DNA: TGTGCCAGCAGCTTAGAGTCACGGCGGGACCCCTACGAGCAGTACTTC. It specifies CASSLESRRDPYEQYF.

The rearrangement links TRBV11-2 to TRBJ2-7; the match to TRBD1 covers 9 bases. Per the germline V gene, CDR1 is SGHAT and CDR2 is FQNNGV. This CDR3 region has 15 residues. Trimming took 0 bases from V and 4 from J; bases not matched to a gene: 4. This chain's CDR3 is CASSLEPGTGYEQYF. The CDR3, as DNA: TGTGCCAGCAGCTTAGAGCCCGGGACAGGGTACGAGCAGTACTTC.

The chain carries TRBV27 and TRBJ2-4; D is uncertain. The germline gives CDR1 MNHEY, CDR2 SMNVEV (reference sequence). The V end lost 2 bases, the J end lost 2 bases, and 4 bases lay between the germline ends. The CDR3 runs 13 residues. The CDR3 DNA follows: TGTGCCAGCAGTTTAGACCCCAAAAACATTCAGTACTTC. The encoded protein is CASSLDPKNIQYF.